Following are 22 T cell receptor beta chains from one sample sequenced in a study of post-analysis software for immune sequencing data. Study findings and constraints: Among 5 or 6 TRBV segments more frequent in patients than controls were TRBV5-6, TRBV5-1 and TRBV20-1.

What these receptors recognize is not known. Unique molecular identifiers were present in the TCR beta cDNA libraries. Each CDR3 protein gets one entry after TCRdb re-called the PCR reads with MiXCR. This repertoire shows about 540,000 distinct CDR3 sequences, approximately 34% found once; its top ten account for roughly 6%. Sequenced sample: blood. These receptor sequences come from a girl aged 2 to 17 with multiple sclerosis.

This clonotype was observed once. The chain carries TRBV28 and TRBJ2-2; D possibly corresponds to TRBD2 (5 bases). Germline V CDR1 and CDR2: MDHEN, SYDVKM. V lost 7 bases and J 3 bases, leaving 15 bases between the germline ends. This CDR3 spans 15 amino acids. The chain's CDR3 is CASTWERTDTGELFF. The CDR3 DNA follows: TGTGCCAGCACCTGGGAGAGAACGGACACCGGGGAGCTGTTTTTT. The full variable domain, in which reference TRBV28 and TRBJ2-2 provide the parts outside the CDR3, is DVKVTQSSRYLVKRTGEKVFLECVQDMDHENMFWYRQDPGLGLRLIYFSYDVKMKEKGDIPEGYSVSREKKERFSLILESASTNQTSMYLCASTWERTDTGELFFGEGSRLTVL.

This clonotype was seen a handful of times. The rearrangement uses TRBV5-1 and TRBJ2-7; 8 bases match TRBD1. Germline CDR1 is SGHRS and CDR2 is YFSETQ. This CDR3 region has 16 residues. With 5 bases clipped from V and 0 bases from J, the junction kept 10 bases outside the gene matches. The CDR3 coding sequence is TGCGCCAGCAGGAGAACGTGGACAGGGAGCTCCTACGAGCAGTACTTC. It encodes CASRRTWTGSSYEQYF.

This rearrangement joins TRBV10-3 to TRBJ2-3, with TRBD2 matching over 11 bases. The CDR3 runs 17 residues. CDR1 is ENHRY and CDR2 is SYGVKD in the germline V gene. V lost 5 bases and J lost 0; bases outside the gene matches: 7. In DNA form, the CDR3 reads TGTGCCATCAGTTACGCGACTAGCGGGGTTAGCACAGATACGCAGTATTTT. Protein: CAISYATSGVSTDTQYF.

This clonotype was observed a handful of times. For the CDR3, the DNA is TGTGCCAGCAGCATGGGACTGGCGGTCTCACCCCTCCACTTT. Residues: CASSMGLAVSPLHF. V gene TRBV7-8 combines with J gene TRBJ1-6, with D possibly TRBD1 on 5 matching bases. The V end lost 5 bases, the J end lost 10 bases, and 15 bases lay between the germline ends. The CDR3 covers 14 residues. In germline, CDR1 is SGHVS, CDR2 FQNEAQ.

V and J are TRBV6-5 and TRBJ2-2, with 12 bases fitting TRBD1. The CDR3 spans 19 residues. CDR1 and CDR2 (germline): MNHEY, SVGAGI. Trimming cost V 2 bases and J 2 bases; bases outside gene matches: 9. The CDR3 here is CASSYPGTGGHRNTGELFF. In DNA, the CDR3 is TGTGCCAGCAGTTACCCCGGGACAGGGGGCCACAGAAACACCGGGGAGCTGTTTTTT.

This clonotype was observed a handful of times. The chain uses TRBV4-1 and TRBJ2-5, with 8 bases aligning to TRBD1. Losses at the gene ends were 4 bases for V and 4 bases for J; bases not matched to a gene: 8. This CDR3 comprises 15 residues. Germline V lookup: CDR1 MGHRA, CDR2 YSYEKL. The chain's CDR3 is CASSPEDRGPETQYF. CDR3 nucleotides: TGCGCCAGCAGCCCAGAAGACAGGGGCCCAGAGACCCAGTACTTC.

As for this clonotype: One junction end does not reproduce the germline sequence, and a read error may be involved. The CDR3 here is CASSQGAGSQNTEAFF. CDR3 coding DNA: TGTGCCAGCAGCCAAGGCGCAGGGAGCCAGAACACTGAGGCTTTCTTT. V gene TRBV4-2 combines with J gene TRBJ1-1; D is possibly TRBD1 (5 bases). Germline V CDR1 and CDR2: LGHNA, YNFKEQ. There are 16 residues in the CDR3.

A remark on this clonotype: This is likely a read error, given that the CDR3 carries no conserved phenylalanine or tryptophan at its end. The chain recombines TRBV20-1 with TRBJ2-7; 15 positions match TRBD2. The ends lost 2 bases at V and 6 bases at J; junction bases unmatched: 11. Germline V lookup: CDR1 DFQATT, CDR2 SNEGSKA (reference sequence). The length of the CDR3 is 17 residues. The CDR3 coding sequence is TGCAGTGCTAGAACCGGACTAGCGGGGGGGCCGTTCGGCGAGCAGTACTGC. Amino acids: CSARTGLAGGPFGEQYC.

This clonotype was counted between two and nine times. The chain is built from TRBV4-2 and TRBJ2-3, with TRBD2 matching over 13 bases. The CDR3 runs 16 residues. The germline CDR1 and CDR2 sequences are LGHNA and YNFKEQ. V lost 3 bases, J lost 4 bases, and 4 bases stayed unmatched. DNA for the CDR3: TGTGCCAGCAGCCAGGAGGGGACTAGCGGGGCAGATACGCAGTATTTT. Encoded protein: CASSQEGTSGADTQYF.

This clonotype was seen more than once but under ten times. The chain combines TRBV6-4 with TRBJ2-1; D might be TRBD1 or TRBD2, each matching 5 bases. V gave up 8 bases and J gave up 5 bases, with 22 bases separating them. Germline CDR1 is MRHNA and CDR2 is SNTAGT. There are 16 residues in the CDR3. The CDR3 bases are TGTGCCAGCCCGATAATGGGGGACCCCCTTAACAATGAGCAGTTCTTC. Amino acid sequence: CASPIMGDPLNNEQFF.

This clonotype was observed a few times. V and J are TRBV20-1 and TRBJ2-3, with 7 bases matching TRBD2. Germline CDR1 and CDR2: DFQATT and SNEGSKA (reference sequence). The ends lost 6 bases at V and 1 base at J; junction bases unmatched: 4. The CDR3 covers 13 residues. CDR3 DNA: TGCAGTGCCGCCGCGGGGGGCACAGATACGCAGTATTTT. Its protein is CSAAAGGTDTQYF.

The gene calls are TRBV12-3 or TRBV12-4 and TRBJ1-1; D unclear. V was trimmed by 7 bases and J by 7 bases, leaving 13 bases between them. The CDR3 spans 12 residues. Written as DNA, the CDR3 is TGTGCCAGCACCACCGGGCGGGGTGAAGCTTTCTTT. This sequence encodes CASTTGRGEAFF.

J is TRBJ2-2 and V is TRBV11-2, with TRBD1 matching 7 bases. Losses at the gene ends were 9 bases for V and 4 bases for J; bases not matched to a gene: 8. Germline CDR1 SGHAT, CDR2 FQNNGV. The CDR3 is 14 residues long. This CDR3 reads CASQQGLATGELFF. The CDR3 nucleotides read TGTGCCAGTCAACAGGGGCTGGCCACCGGGGAGCTGTTTTTT. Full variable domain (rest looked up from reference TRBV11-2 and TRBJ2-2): EAGVAQSPRYKIIEKRQSVAFWCNPISGHATLYWYQQILGQGPKLLIQFQNNGVVDDSQLPKDRFSAERLKGVDSTLKIQPAKLEDSAVYLCASQQGLATGELFFGEGSRLTVL.

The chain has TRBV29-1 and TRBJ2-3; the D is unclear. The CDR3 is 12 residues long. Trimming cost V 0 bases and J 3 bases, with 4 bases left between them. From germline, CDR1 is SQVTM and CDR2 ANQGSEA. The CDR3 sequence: CSVEEVTDTQYF. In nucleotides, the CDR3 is TGCAGCGTTGAAGAGGTTACAGATACGCAGTATTTT.

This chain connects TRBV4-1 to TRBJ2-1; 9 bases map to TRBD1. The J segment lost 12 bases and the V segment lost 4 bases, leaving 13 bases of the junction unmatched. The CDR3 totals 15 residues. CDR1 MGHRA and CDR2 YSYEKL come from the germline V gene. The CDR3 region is CASSPPGQGERVQFF. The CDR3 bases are TGCGCCAGCAGCCCCCCGGGACAGGGCGAAAGGGTGCAGTTCTTC.

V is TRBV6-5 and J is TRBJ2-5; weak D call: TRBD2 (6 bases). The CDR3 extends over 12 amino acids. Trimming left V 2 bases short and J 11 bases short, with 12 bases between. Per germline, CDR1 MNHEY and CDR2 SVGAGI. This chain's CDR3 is CASSYMGGEQYF. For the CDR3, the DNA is TGTGCCAGCAGTTACATGGGGGGTGAGCAGTACTTC.

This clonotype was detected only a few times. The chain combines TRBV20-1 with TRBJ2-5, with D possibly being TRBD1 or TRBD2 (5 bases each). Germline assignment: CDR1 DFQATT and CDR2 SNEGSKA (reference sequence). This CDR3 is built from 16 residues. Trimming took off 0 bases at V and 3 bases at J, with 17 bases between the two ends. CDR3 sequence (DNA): TGCAGTGCTAGAGATTTCCCGGGACCCCAGAAAGAGACCCAGTACTTC. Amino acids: CSARDFPGPQKETQYF.

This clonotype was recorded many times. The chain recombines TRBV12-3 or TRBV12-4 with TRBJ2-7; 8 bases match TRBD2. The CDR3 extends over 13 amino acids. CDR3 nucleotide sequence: TGTGCTTCAGCGGGGGCCGCGAACTACGAGCAGTACTTC. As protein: CASAGAANYEQYF.

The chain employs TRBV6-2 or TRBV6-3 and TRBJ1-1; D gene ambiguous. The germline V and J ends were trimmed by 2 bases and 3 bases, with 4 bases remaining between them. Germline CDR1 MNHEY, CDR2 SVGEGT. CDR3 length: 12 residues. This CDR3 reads CASSYPHTEAFF. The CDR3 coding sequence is TGTGCCAGCAGTTACCCTCACACTGAAGCTTTCTTT.

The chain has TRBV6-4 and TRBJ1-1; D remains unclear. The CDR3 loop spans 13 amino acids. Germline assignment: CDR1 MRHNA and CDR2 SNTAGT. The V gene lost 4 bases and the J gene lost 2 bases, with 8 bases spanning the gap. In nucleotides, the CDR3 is TGTGCCAGCAGTGCCCGGGCAAACACTGAAGCTTTCTTT. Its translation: CASSARANTEAFF.

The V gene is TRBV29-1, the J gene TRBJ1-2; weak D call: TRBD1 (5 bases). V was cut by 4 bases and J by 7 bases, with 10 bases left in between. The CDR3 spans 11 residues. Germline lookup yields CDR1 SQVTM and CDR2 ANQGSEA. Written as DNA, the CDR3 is TGCAGCGTTGTTATGGGACTTGGCTACACCTTC. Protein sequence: CSVVMGLGYTF.

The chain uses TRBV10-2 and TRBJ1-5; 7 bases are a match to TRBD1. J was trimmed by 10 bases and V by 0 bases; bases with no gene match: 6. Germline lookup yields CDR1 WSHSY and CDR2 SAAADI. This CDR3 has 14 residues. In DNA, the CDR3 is TGCGCCAGCAGTGAGTCGCAGGGGGGGCGACCCCAGCATTTT. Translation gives CASSESQGGRPQHF.